This TCR beta chain was obtained from a study of T cell clonotyping in hematopoietic cell transplantation. TCRdb's copy holds only in-frame clones and misses some; the assay was immunoSEQ multiplex PCR. The profile shows over 1,000 clones, around 73% of them singletons. The CDR3 sequence is 16 residues long. Germline V gene lookup returns CDR1 SGHTA and CDR2 FQGNSA. Trimming cost V 5 bases and J 6 bases; bases outside gene matches: 13. The chain couples TRBV7-2 to TRBJ2-3, with 8 bases fitting TRBD2. This sample comprised PBMCs, obtained 30 days after allogeneic stem cell transplant. The receptor comes from a female patient in her fifties or sixties who had an allogeneic stem cell transplant, so the T cells may come from the graft donor. Some clones in this sample may be carry-over from other donors' samples. The CDR3 DNA follows: TGTGCCAGCAGCCTCCGGGGGGGCGAGGGGAGGGATACGCAGTATTTT. Translation gives CASSLRGGEGRDTQYF.